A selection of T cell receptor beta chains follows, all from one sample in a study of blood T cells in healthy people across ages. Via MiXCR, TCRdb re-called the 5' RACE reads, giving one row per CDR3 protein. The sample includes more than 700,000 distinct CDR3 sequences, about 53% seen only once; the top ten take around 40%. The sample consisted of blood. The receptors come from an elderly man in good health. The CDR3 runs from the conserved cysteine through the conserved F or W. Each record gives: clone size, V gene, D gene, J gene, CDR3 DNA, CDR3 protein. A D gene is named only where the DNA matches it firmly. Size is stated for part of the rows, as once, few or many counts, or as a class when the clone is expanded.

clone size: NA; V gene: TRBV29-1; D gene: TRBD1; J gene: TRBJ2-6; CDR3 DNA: TGCAGCGTCGCGACAGGGGGCGCGGTCTCTGGGGCCAACGTCCTGACTTTC; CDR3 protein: CSVATGGAVSGANVLTF
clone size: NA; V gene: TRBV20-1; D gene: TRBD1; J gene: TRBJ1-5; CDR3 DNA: TGCAGTGCGGGTACGTCGGGGACAGCCAATCAGCCCCAGCATTTT; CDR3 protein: CSAGTSGTANQPQHF
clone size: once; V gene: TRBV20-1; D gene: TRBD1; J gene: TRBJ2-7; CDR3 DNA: TGCAGTGCTAGATCCGGGACAGGGGGTAGCTACGAGCAGTACTTC; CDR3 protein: CSARSGTGGSYEQYF
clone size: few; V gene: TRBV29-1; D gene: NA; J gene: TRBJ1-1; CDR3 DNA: TGCAGTGGGGGACTGGGGGTCGCTGAAGCTTTCTTT; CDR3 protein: CSGGLGVAEAFF
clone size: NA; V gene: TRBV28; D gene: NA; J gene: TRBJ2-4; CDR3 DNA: TGTGCCAGCACCTCTCAGGACCCAAAAGGGCAGTACTTC; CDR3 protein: CASTSQDPKGQYF
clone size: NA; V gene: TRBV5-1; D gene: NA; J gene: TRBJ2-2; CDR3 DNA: TGCGCCAGCAGCGGTGACAGAGCCACCGGGGAGCTGTTTTTT; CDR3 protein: CASSGDRATGELFF
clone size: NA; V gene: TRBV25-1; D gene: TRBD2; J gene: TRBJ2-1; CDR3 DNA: TGTGCCAGCAGAGGACTAGCGGTAACCGGCTTCAATGAGCAGTTCTTC; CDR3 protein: CASRGLAVTGFNEQFF
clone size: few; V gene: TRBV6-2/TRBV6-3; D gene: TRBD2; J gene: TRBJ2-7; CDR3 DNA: TGTGCCAGCAGCCTCAGGGGACTAGCCCAATACGAGCAGTACTTC; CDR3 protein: CASSLRGLAQYEQYF
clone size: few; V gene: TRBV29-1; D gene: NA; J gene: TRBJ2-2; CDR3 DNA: TGCAGCGTGGGACTTGGTTCCCCGACTGGGGAGCTGTTTTTT; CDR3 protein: CSVGLGSPTGELFF
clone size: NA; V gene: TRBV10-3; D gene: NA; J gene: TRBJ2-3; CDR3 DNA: TGTGCCATCAGGGAGTCTCAGGGGCCAGATACGCAGTATTTT; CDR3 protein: CAIRESQGPDTQYF
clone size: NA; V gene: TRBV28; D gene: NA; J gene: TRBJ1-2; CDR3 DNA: TGTGCCAGCAGGGAAGGGACCGCCAACTATGGCTACACCTTC; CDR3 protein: CASREGTANYGYTF